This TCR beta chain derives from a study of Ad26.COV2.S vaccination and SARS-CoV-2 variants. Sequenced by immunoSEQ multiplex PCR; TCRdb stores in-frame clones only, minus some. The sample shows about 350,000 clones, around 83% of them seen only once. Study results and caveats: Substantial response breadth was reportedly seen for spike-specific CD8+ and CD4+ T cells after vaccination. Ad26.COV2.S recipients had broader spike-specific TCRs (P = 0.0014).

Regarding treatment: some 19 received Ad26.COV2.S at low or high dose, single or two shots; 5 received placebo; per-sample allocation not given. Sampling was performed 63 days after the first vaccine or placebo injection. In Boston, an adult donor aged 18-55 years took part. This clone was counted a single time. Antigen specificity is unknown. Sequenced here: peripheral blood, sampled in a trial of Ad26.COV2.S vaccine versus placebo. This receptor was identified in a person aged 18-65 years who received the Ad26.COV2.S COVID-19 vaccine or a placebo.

This CDR3 reads CASSWTGGYEQYF. The CDR3 region has the DNA TGTGCCAGCTCGTGGACAGGGGGGTACGAGCAGTACTTC. V is TRBV28 and J is TRBJ2-7; TRBD1 matches at 10 bases. The CDR3 sequence is 13 residues long. Germline assignment: CDR1 MDHEN and CDR2 SYDVKM. Trimming removed 8 bases from V and 4 bases from J; junction bases left unmatched: 5.